The entry below describes one T cell receptor beta chain. The antigen remains unidentified. The record originates from a study of neoadjuvant anti-PD-1 for oral cavity cancer. Study details: Non-progressing patients received a fourth nivolumab dose near day 43, then surgery on days 50-56.

Broader study findings: Treg/Th17 ratio rose with pretreatment blood and fell with post-treatment tumor TCRbeta clonality.

Trimming cost V 3 bases and J 6 bases, with 15 bases left between them. The CDR3 length is 15 residues. The germline V gene encodes CDR1 LGHNA and CDR2 YNFKEQ. The data were produced by immunoSEQ multiplex PCR, yet TCRdb's version contains in-frame clones alone and is incomplete. Altogether roughly 13,000 clones are present, around 75% being singletons, with the ten largest covering approximately 3%. The receptor comes from a person aged 35 to 85 with oral cavity squamous cell carcinoma. The sample consisted of PBMCs, taken before nivolumab (anti-PD-1) treatment. The V and J genes are TRBV4-2 and TRBJ2-1; D may correspond to TRBD1 or TRBD2 (5 bases each). The CDR3 coding sequence is TGTGCCAGCAGCCAGGCCCCCGGGGCGGGCAATGAGCAGTTCTTC. It is translated as CASSQAPGAGNEQFF.